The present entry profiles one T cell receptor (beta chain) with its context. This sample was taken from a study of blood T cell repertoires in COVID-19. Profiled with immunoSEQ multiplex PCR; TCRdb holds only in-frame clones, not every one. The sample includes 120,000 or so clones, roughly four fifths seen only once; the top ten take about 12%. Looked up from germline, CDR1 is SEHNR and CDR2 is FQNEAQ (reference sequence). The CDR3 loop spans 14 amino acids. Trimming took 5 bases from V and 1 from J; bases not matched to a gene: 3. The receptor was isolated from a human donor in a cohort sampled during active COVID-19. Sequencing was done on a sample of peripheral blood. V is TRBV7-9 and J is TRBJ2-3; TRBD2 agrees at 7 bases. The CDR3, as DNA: TGTGCCAGCAGCCTCGGACTAGGCACAGATACGCAGTATTTT. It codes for CASSLGLGTDTQYF. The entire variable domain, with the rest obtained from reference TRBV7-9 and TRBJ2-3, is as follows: DTGVSQNPRHKITKRGQNVTFRCDPISEHNRLYWYRQTLGQGPEFLTYFQNEAQLEKSRLLSDRFSAERPKGSFSTLEIQRTEQGDSAMYLCASSLGLGTDTQYFGPGTRLTVL.